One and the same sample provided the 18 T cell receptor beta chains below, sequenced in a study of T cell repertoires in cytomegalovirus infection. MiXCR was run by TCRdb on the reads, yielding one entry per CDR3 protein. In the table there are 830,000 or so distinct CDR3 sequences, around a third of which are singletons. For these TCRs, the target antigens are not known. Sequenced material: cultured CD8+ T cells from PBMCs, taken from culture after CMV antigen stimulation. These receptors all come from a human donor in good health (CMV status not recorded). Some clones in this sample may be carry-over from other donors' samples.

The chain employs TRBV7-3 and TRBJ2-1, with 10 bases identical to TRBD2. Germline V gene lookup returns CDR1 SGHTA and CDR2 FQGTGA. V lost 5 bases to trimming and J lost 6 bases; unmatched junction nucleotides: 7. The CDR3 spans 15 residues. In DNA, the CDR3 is TGTGCCAGCAGCCCTAGCGGGGGACGGGGCAATGAGCAGTTCTTC. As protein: CASSPSGGRGNEQFF.

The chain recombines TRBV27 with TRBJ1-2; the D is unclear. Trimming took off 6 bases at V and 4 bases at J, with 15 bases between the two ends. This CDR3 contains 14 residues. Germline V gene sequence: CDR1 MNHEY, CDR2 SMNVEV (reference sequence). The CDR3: CASRPPTPAYGYTF. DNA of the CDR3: TGTGCCAGCAGACCTCCCACTCCGGCCTATGGCTACACCTTC.

The CDR3 DNA follows: TGCAGCGTTGCCGCGGGGGACACCTACGAGCAGTACTTC. Translated, it gives CSVAAGDTYEQYF. The V gene is TRBV29-1, the J gene TRBJ2-7; a possible D gene is TRBD2 (7 bases). The ends were cut back, 4 bases at V and 2 bases at J, with 12 bases in the middle. CDR3 size: 13 residues. Germline V CDR1 and CDR2: SQVTM, ANQGSEA.

CDR3 region: CASSDPDRGTNSPLHF. CDR3 in DNA: TGTGCCAGCAGTGATCCGGACAGGGGGACTAATTCACCCCTCCACTTT. This sequence joins TRBV7-6 and TRBJ1-6; 10 bases align to TRBD1. J lost 6 bases, V lost 6 bases, and 8 bases had no gene match. The CDR3 length is 16 residues. The germline CDR1 and CDR2 sequences are SGHVS and FNYEAQ.

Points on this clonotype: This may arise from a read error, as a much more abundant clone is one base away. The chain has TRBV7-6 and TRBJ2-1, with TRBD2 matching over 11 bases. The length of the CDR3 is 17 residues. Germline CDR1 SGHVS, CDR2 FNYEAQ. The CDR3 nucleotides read TGTGCCAGCAGCGTAGCGGGGGGGCGAAACACCTACAATGAGCAGTTCTTC. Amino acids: CASSVAGGRNTYNEQFF. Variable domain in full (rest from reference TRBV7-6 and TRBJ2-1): GAGVSQSPRYKVTKRGQDVALRCDPISGHVSLYWYRQALGQGPEFLTYFNYEAQQDKSGLPNDRFSAERPEGSISTLTIQRTEQRDSAMYRCASSVAGGRNTYNEQFFGPGTRLTVL.

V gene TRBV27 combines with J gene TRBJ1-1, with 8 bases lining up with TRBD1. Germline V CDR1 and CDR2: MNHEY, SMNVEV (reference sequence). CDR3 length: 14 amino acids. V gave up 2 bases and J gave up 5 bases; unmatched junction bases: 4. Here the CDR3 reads CASSLTGGLTEAFF. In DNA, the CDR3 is TGTGCCAGCAGTTTAACAGGGGGACTGACTGAAGCTTTCTTT.

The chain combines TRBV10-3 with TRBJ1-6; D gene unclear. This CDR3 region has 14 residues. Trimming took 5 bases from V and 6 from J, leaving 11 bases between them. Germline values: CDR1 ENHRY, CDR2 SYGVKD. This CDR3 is CAISSRGFNSPLHF. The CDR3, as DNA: TGTGCCATCAGTTCACGAGGCTTTAATTCACCCCTCCACTTT.

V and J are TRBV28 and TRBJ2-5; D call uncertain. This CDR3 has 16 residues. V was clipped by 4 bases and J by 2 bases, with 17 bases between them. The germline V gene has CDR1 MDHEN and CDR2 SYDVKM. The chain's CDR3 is CASSSSRALVQETQYF. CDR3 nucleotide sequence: TGTGCCAGCAGTTCCTCTAGAGCCCTAGTACAAGAGACCCAGTACTTC.

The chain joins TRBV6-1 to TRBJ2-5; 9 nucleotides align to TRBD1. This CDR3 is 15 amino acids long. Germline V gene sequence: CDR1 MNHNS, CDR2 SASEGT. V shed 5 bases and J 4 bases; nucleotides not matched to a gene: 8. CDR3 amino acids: CASSPRGTGRETQYF. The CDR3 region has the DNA TGTGCCAGCAGTCCCCGAGGGACAGGGAGAGAGACCCAGTACTTC.

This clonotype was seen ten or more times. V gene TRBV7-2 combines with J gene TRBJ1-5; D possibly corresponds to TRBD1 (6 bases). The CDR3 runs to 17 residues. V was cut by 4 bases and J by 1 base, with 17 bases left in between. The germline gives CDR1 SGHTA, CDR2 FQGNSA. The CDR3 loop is CASSSYTGMESNQPQHF. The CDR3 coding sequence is TGTGCCAGCAGCTCCTATACAGGGATGGAAAGCAATCAGCCCCAGCATTTT.

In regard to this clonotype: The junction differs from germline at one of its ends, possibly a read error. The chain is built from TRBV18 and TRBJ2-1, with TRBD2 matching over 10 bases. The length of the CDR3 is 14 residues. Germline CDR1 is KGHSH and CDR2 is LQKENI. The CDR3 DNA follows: TGTACCAGCTCACCACTAGCGGGACCCATTGAGCAGTTCTTC. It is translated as CTSSPLAGPIEQFF.

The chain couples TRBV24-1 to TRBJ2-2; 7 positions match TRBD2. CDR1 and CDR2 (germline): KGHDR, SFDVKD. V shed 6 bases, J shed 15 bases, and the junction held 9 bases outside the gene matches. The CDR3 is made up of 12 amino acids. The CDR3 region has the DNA TGTGCCACCAGTCCCTTGAGCGGGGATATGTTTTTT. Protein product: CATSPLSGDMFF.

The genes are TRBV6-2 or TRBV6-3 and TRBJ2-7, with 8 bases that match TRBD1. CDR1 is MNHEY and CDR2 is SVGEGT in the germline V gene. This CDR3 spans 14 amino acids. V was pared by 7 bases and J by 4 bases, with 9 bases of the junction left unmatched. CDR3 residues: CASTRDRGTYEQYF. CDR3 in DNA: TGTGCCAGCACCCGTGACAGGGGCACGTACGAGCAGTACTTC.

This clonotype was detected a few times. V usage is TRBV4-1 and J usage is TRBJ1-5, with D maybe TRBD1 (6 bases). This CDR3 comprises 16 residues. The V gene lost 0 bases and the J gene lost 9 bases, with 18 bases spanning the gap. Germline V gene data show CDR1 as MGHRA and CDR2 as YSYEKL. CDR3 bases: TGCGCCAGCAGCCAAGATCATTCGGGACAATCAACGCCCCAGCATTTT. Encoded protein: CASSQDHSGQSTPQHF.

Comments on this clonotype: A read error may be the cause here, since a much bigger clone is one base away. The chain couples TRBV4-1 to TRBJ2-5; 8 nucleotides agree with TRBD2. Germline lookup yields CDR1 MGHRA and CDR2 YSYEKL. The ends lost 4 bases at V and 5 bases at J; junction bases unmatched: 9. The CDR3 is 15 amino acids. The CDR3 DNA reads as TGCGCCAGCAGCCCGACTAGCGAGCTCATGGAGACCCAGTACTTC. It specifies CASSPTSELMETQYF.

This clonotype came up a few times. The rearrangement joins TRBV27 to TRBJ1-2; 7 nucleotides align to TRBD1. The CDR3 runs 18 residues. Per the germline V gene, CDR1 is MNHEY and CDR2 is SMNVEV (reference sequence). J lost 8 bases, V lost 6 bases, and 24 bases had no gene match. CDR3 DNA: TGTGCCAGCAGAGTCGCAGGGGGGGTCGGGCAAAGGGTTGAAGGCTACACCTTC. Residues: CASRVAGGVGQRVEGYTF.

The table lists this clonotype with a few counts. The CDR3 bases are TGTGCCAGCACGATCGCCACGGACCCGAACACTGAAGCTTTCTTT. Translation: CASTIATDPNTEAFF. The chain carries TRBV19 and TRBJ1-1; no firm D call. CDR1 is LNHDA, CDR2 SQIVND, per germline (reference sequence). Trimming shortened V by 9 bases and J by 1 base, and 18 bases separated the two germline ends. This CDR3 has 15 residues.

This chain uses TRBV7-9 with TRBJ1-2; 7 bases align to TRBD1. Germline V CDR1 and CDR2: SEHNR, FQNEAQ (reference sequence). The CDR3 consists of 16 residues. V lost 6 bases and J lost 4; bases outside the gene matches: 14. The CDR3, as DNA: TGTGCCAGCAGAACTCCTAGGACAGGCGACGCCTATGGCTACACCTTC. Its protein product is CASRTPRTGDAYGYTF.